This TCR beta chain was observed in a study of brain metastases from non-small cell lung cancer. As regards this clone: Other DNA sequences in the same sample also yield this CDR3.

Clones were read by immunoSEQ multiplex PCR, and TCRdb kept only the in-frame ones, dropping some. The sample carries about 2,000 clones, less than 95% recorded once. The germline V gene encodes CDR1 ENHRY and CDR2 SYGVKD. The germline V and J ends were trimmed by 11 bases and 4 bases, with 15 bases remaining between them. CDR3 length: 13 amino acids. The specimen was primary lung tumor tissue. The chain couples TRBV10-3 to TRBJ1-3; a weak D match, TRBD1 (5 bases). This sequence originates from a donor aged 40 or over with non-small cell lung cancer. The CDR3 bases are TGTGCCGCAGGGATCGCGGGGGGAAACACCATATATTTT. Translated: CAAGIAGGNTIYF.